This record concerns one TCR beta chain sequence. Germline V gene sequence: CDR1 SGDLS, CDR2 YYNGEE. The CDR3 sequence is 16 residues long. Trimming removed 0 bases at V and 1 base at J, with 13 bases between. The entry originates in a study of CD8+ T cells in alopecia areata. Once RNA had been extracted, it was reverse transcribed into cDNA to act as the sequencing template. TCRdb keeps only in-frame clones here, not all; method: immunoSEQ multiplex PCR. Of around 210,000 clones listed, roughly 56% are singletons. The chain uses TRBV9 and TRBJ1-1; TRBD1 is a possible D gene (6 bases). The sequenced material came from CD8+ T cells sorted from blood. The receptor was isolated from a human donor in good health. The CDR3, as DNA: TGTGCCAGCAGCGTAGAAGGGTCAGGGGCGAACACTGAAGCTTTCTTT. This encodes CASSVEGSGANTEAFF.